The 16 T cell receptor beta chains below come from one sample, sequenced in a study of T cell responses to AZD1222 COVID-19 vaccine. Produced via immunoSEQ multiplex PCR; TCRdb's table is partial and in-frame only. This table has 150,000 to 200,000 clones, roughly 86% appearing once. The source was peripheral blood, collected on day 0 of AZD1222 vaccination. The receptor set was obtained from an adult in good health.

V and J are TRBV4-1 and TRBJ2-2; 7 bases line up with TRBD2. Germline V lookup: CDR1 MGHRA, CDR2 YSYEKL. This CDR3 has 16 residues. Trimming took 0 bases from V and 6 from J; bases not matched to a gene: 7. The CDR3 region is CASSQDATSWAGELFF. The CDR3, as DNA: TGCGCCAGCAGCCAAGATGCGACTAGCTGGGCCGGGGAGCTGTTTTTT.

V usage is TRBV25-1 and J usage is TRBJ1-4; 8 bases are shared with TRBD1. The V gene end was trimmed by 6 bases and the J gene end by 5 bases; junction bases not matched to a gene: 5. Germline V gene data show CDR1 as MGHDK and CDR2 as SYGVNS. The CDR3 is made up of 14 amino acids. The CDR3 DNA reads TGTGCCAGCAGGCGGGACAGGTGGAATGAAAAACTGTTTTTT. It yields the protein CASRRDRWNEKLFF.

The chain carries TRBV7-9 and TRBJ1-3; maybe TRBD1 (5 bases). CDR3 size: 18 residues. Deletions cut 4 bases from V and 0 bases from J, with 19 bases between. The germline gives CDR1 SEHNR, CDR2 FQNEAQ (reference sequence). The CDR3 protein is CASSSYRGVGDSGNTIYF. The CDR3 coding sequence is TGTGCCAGCAGCTCCTATAGAGGGGTCGGAGACTCTGGAAACACCATATATTTT.

V usage is TRBV7-9 and J usage is TRBJ1-3; D gene unclear. Germline lookup yields CDR1 SEHNR and CDR2 FQNEAQ (reference sequence). The CDR3 contains 14 residues. V was pared by 5 bases and J by 8 bases, with 16 bases between. CDR3: CASSNGEEGHTIYF. The CDR3 nucleotides are TGTGCCAGCAGCAACGGAGAAGAGGGTCACACCATATATTTT.

The chain couples TRBV28 to TRBJ1-2, with D perhaps TRBD1 (5 bases). Trimming took 3 bases from V and 5 from J, leaving 16 bases between them. CDR1 and CDR2 from the germline V gene are MDHEN and SYDVKM. The CDR3 consists of 15 residues. CDR3 sequence: CASSFLPEGKYGYTF. The CDR3 DNA reads as TGTGCCAGCAGTTTTCTCCCCGAGGGGAAATATGGCTACACCTTC.

This chain uses TRBV5-6 with TRBJ2-1; D gene unclear. CDR3 length equals 13 residues. Trimming removed 1 base from V and 7 bases from J, with 9 bases in between. Germline V gene lookup returns CDR1 SGHDT and CDR2 YYEEEE. CDR3 region: CASSLNYGNEQFF. CDR3 bases: TGTGCCAGCAGCTTGAACTACGGGAATGAGCAGTTCTTC.

The V gene is TRBV15, the J gene TRBJ2-7, with TRBD2 as a possible D gene (5 bases). The germline V gene has CDR1 LNHNV and CDR2 YYDKDF (reference sequence). Trimming left V 0 bases short and J 6 bases short, with 15 bases between. The CDR3 consists of 15 residues. CDR3: CATSRERTTAGEQYF. CDR3 DNA: TGTGCCACCAGCAGAGAAAGAACTACCGCGGGCGAGCAGTACTTC.

This clone has a handful of counts. The chain uses TRBV28 and TRBJ1-5; 7 nucleotides match TRBD1. Germline trimming cut 6 bases from V and 1 base from J; bases unmatched to any gene: 6. Germline values: CDR1 MDHEN, CDR2 SYDVKM. This CDR3 is 15 amino acids long. CDR3 loop: CASREGALSNQPQHF. The CDR3 DNA reads TGTGCCAGCAGGGAGGGGGCGTTAAGCAATCAGCCCCAGCATTTT.

This sequence joins TRBV4-3 and TRBJ1-2; TRBD1 might be the D (6 bases). Trimming left V 0 bases short and J 3 bases short, with 11 bases between. CDR1 LGHNA and CDR2 YSLEER come from the germline V gene. The CDR3 has 15 residues. CDR3 region: CASSQDARGDYGYTF. The CDR3 DNA is TGCGCCAGCAGCCAAGATGCCAGGGGTGACTATGGCTACACCTTC.

The rearrangement links TRBV5-1 to TRBJ2-1, with D unresolved. The germline gives CDR1 SGHRS, CDR2 YFSETQ. The V end lost 0 bases, the J end lost 2 bases, and 9 bases lay between the germline ends. The CDR3 totals 15 residues. In nucleotides, the CDR3 is TGCGCCAGCAGCTTGGCGATGCGGCCCTACAATGAGCAGTTCTTC. It translates to CASSLAMRPYNEQFF.

This chain links TRBV7-8 with TRBJ2-1; either TRBD1 or TRBD2 may fit D (5 bases each). Germline assignment: CDR1 SGHVS and CDR2 FQNEAQ. The CDR3 consists of 15 residues. The CDR3 protein is CSTGAGLSSYNEQFF. The CDR3 bases are TGTTCCACCGGGGCGGGCTTGAGCTCCTACAATGAGCAGTTCTTC.

The rearrangement uses TRBV3-1 (or the pseudogene TRBV3-2) and TRBJ1-5; 11 bases line up with TRBD1. CDR1 and CDR2 from the germline V gene are LGHDT and YNNKEL (reference sequence). The V and J ends lost 3 bases and 6 bases, in that order; junction bases with no gene match: 13. The CDR3 contains 18 residues. CDR3 loop: CASSHGTGGGGGCQPQHF. The DNA of the CDR3 is TGTGCCAGCAGCCACGGGACAGGGGGGGGTGGAGGGTGTCAGCCCCAGCATTTT.

This rearrangement joins TRBV28 to TRBJ1-4; D gene ambiguous. CDR3 length equals 14 residues. Germline V gene data show CDR1 as MDHEN and CDR2 as SYDVKM. With 8 bases removed from V and 0 bases from J, the gap between germline ends came to 10 bases. The CDR3: CASLGVATNEKLFF. DNA for the CDR3: TGTGCCAGCCTTGGAGTTGCAACTAATGAAAAACTGTTTTTT.

J is TRBJ1-1 and V is TRBV6-5, with D perhaps TRBD1 (5 bases). CDR3 length equals 13 residues. Germline-derived CDR1 and CDR2 are MNHEY and SVGAGI. V dropped 10 bases and J dropped 1 base, with 13 bases sitting between them. In DNA, the CDR3 is TGTGCCACGGCCAGGGAGAGGAACACTGAAGCTTTCTTT. It yields the protein CATARERNTEAFF.

This clone was picked up one time. J is TRBJ2-1 and V is TRBV24-1; the match to TRBD2 covers 10 bases. CDR1 is KGHDR and CDR2 is SFDVKD in the germline V gene. CDR3 length equals 19 residues. The V and J ends lost 4 bases and 0 bases, in that order; junction bases with no gene match: 11. DNA of the CDR3: TGTGCCACCAGTGAATCCGGACTAGCGGTTTCAGGCTCCTACAATGAGCAGTTCTTC. It codes for CATSESGLAVSGSYNEQFF.

This rearrangement joins TRBV6-2 or TRBV6-3 to TRBJ1-2; TRBD1 aligns across 10 bases. Per germline, CDR1 MNHEY and CDR2 SVGEGT. V lost 5 bases and J lost 2; bases outside the gene matches: 2. This CDR3 region has 14 residues. CDR3 in DNA: TGTGCCAGCAGTAGGGGACAGGGGAACTATGGCTACACCTTC. Its translation: CASSRGQGNYGYTF.